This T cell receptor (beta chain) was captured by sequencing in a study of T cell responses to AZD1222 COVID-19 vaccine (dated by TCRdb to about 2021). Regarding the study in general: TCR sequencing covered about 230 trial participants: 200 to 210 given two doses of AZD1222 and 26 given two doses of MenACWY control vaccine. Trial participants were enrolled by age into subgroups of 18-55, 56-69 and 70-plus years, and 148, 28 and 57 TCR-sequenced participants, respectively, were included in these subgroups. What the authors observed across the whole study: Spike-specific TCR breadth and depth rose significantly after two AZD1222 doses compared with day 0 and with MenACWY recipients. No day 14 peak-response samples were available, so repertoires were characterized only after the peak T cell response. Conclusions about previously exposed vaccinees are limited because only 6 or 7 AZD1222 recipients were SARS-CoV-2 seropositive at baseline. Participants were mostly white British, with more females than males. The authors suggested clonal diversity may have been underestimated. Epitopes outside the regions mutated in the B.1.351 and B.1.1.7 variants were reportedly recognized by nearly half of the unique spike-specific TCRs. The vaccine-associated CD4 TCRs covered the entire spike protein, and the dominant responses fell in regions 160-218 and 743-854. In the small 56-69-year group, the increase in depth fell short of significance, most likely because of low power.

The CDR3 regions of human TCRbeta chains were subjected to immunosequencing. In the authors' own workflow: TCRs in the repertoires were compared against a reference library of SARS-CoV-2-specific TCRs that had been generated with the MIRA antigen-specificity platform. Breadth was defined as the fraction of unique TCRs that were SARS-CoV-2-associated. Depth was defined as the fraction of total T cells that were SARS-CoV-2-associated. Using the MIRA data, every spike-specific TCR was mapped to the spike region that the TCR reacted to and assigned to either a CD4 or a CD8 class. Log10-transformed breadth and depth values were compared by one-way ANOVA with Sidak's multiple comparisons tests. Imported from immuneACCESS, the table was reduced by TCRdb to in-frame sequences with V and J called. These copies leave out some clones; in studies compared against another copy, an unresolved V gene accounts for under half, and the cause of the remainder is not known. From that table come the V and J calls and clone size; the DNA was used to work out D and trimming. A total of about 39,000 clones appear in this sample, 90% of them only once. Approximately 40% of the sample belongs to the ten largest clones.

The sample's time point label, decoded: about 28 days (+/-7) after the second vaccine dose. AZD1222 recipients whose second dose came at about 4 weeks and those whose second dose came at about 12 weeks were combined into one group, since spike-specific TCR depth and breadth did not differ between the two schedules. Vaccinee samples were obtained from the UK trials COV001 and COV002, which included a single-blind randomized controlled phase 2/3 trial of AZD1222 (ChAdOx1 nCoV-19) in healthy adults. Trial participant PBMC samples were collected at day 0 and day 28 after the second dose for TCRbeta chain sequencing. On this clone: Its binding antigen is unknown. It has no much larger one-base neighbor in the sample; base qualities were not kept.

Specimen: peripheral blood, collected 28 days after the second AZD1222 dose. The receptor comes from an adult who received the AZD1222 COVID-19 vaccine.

DNA sequence: TGTGCCAGTAGCCTGGGGGGGGCGAACTATGGCTACACCTTC. This encodes CASSLGGANYGYTF. The chain is assembled from TRBV19 and TRBJ1-2, with TRBD1 perhaps the D gene, on 6 matching bases. CDR1 LNHDA and CDR2 SQIVND are derived from the germline V gene (reference sequence). The junction shows trimming of 6 bases on V and 2 bases on J, plus 13 bases between the germline ends. The CDR3 measures 14 amino acids from cysteine to phenylalanine. CDR3 DNA only is kept here, 42 bases in frame from base 1.